These 27 T cell receptor beta chains were all obtained from the same sample, sequenced in a study of a mutant IDH1 vaccine in newly diagnosed glioma. No antigen is known for these receptors. The method was immunoSEQ multiplex PCR; TCRdb's version includes in-frame clones alone and lacks a portion of them. The sample includes 90,000 to 100,000 clones, around nine tenths of them seen just once. The time point here: week 47, end of study. Every single dose of the vaccine, 300 ug of mutant IDH1 20-mer peptide, came with topical imiquimod. The sequences come from PBMCs, collected from a glioma patient whose treatment included an IDH1 peptide vaccine. The receptors originated from a woman between 45 and 60 years old with glioma.

This clone was found once. This chain links TRBV19 with TRBJ2-7; 12 nucleotides agree with TRBD2. Trimming took 5 bases from V and 2 from J; bases not matched to a gene: 7. The CDR3 runs to 16 residues. Germline V gene data show CDR1 as LNHDA and CDR2 as SQIVND (reference sequence). This chain's CDR3 is CASSARLAGETYEQYF. In nucleotides, the CDR3 is TGTGCCAGTAGTGCAAGACTAGCGGGGGAAACCTACGAGCAGTACTTC.

V is TRBV5-8 and J is TRBJ1-4, with D uncertain. Germline CDR1 is SGHTS and CDR2 is YDEGEE. The germline V and J ends were trimmed by 6 bases and 8 bases, with 17 bases remaining between them. The length of the CDR3 is 14 residues. CDR3 sequence (DNA): TGTGCCAGCACCCTAGCAGGTCCGGAAGAAAAACTGTTTTTT. Protein: CASTLAGPEEKLFF.

The genes are TRBV11-2 and TRBJ2-5; tentatively, D is TRBD1 (5 bases). Germline CDR1 and CDR2: SGHAT and FQNNGV. Between the trimmed V and J ends, which lost 2 bases and 5 bases, there was a span of 15 bases. This CDR3 spans 15 amino acids. CDR3 sequence: CASSLQGYDPETQYF. The DNA for the CDR3 is TGTGCCAGCAGCTTACAGGGTTATGATCCGGAGACCCAGTACTTC.

The chain is built from TRBV5-1 and TRBJ1-5, with 8 bases fitting TRBD1. Germline CDR1 and CDR2: SGHRS and YFSETQ. The CDR3 extends over 14 amino acids. V lost 4 bases, J lost 7 bases, and 7 bases stayed unmatched. The CDR3 region is CASSPGQGRQPQHF. CDR3 in DNA: TGCGCCAGCAGCCCCGGACAGGGAAGGCAGCCCCAGCATTTT.

This clone has a handful of counts. The chain couples TRBV27 to TRBJ2-7, with 7 bases lining up with TRBD2. The CDR3 runs to 14 residues. The ends lost 5 bases at V and 1 base at J; junction bases unmatched: 5. In germline, CDR1 is MNHEY, CDR2 SMNVEV (reference sequence). CDR3 coding DNA: TGTGCCAGCAGTGTCCGGGACTATTCCTACGAGCAGTACTTC. Translating gives CASSVRDYSYEQYF.

The chain is built from TRBV5-1 and TRBJ1-6; 8 nucleotides agree with TRBD1. V gave up 5 bases and J gave up 8 bases; unmatched junction bases: 6. The germline V gene encodes CDR1 SGHRS and CDR2 YFSETQ. CDR3 length: 14 residues. The CDR3 spells CASRGDRGDSPLHF. The CDR3 DNA follows: TGCGCCAGCAGGGGTGACAGGGGTGATTCACCCCTCCACTTT.

The chain employs TRBV5-1 and TRBJ2-2; possible D gene TRBD1, 5 bases. There are 20 residues in the CDR3. From germline, CDR1 is SGHRS and CDR2 YFSETQ. V was trimmed by 0 bases and J by 0 bases, leaving 21 bases between them. DNA for the CDR3: TGCGCCAGCAGCTTGGCGCCTTACAGGATCCTCCGCTCGAACACCGGGGAGCTGTTTTTT. It is translated as CASSLAPYRILRSNTGELFF.

CDR3 DNA: TGTGCCACCAGCAGACTCCCCGGGACAGATTCCACAACTAATGAAAAACTGTTTTTT. Its translation is CATSRLPGTDSTTNEKLFF. This chain joins TRBV15 and TRBJ1-4; 7 positions match TRBD1. The germline CDR1 and CDR2 sequences are LNHNV and YYDKDF (reference sequence). The V and J ends lost 2 bases and 0 bases, in that order; junction bases with no gene match: 12. The CDR3 has 19 amino acids.

V gene TRBV5-4 combines with J gene TRBJ1-4, with TRBD1 as a possible D gene (5 bases). Trimming stripped 4 bases from V and 7 bases from J, with 14 bases between. The length of the CDR3 is 14 residues. Germline V gives CDR1 SGHNT, CDR2 YYREEE (reference sequence). The DNA for the CDR3 is TGTGCCAGCAGCCTCCGGGACTATAGTGAAAAACTGTTTTTT. Protein product: CASSLRDYSEKLFF.

The chain joins TRBV6-5 to TRBJ1-3; D call uncertain. Trimming stripped 6 bases from V and 4 bases from J, with 4 bases between. The CDR3 extends over 11 amino acids. Germline V gene lookup returns CDR1 MNHEY and CDR2 SVGAGI. The CDR3 protein is CASRDGNTIYF. DNA for the CDR3: TGTGCCAGCAGAGACGGAAACACCATATATTTT.

This chain links TRBV6-5 with TRBJ2-2; maybe TRBD1 (5 bases). CDR3 length equals 13 residues. V was clipped by 3 bases and J by 7 bases, with 9 bases between them. CDR1 is MNHEY and CDR2 is SVGAGI in the germline V gene. The CDR3 loop reads CASSYQGIGELFF. As DNA, the CDR3 is TGTGCCAGCAGTTATCAGGGAATCGGGGAGCTGTTTTTT.

The chain couples TRBV27 to TRBJ2-7, with D perhaps matching TRBD1 (6 bases). Trimming pared 0 bases from V and 3 bases from J, leaving 6 bases between. Germline lookup yields CDR1 MNHEY and CDR2 SMNVEV (reference sequence). The CDR3 sequence is 13 residues long. CDR3 amino acids: CASSLSTGYEQYF. Here the CDR3 DNA reads TGTGCCAGCAGTTTATCGACAGGCTACGAGCAGTACTTC.

The chain has TRBV6-1 and TRBJ1-2, with D maybe TRBD1 (6 bases). CDR1 and CDR2 (germline): MNHNS, SASEGT. The V end lost 1 base, the J end lost 5 bases, and 8 bases lay between the germline ends. The CDR3 has 13 amino acids. CDR3 in amino acids: CASSEGGPYGYTF. DNA for the CDR3: TGTGCCAGCAGTGAAGGGGGGCCATATGGCTACACCTTC.

J is TRBJ2-5 and V is TRBV5-6; the D is unclear. V was shortened by 0 bases and J by 1 base, with 4 bases between the two germline ends. This CDR3 is 13 amino acids long. The germline CDR1 and CDR2 sequences are SGHDT and YYEEEE. The CDR3 reads CASSLDFQETQYF. For the CDR3, the DNA is TGTGCCAGCAGCTTGGATTTCCAAGAGACCCAGTACTTC. Full variable domain (remainder filled in from reference TRBV5-6 and TRBJ2-5): DAGVTQSPTHLIKTRGQQVTLRCSPKSGHDTVSWYQQALGQGPQFIFQYYEEEERQRGNFPDRFSGHQFPNYSSELNVNALLLGDSALYLCASSLDFQETQYFGPGTRLLVL.

The rearrangement uses TRBV4-1 and TRBJ1-5; tentatively, D is TRBD1 (5 bases). CDR1 is MGHRA and CDR2 is YSYEKL in the germline V gene. Trimming removed 4 bases from V and 2 bases from J, with 12 bases in between. The CDR3 spans 15 residues. CDR3 residues: CASSPTGLGNQPQHF. The CDR3 bases are TGCGCCAGCAGCCCCACGGGGCTCGGCAATCAGCCCCAGCATTTT.

The chain joins TRBV5-6 to TRBJ2-1, with 10 bases matching TRBD2. The CDR3 totals 16 residues. The V segment lost 3 bases and the J segment 9 bases; nucleotides outside the gene matches: 12. Per germline, CDR1 SGHDT and CDR2 YYEEEE. The CDR3 reads CASSWLAGVGGSEQFF. CDR3 nucleotides: TGTGCCAGCAGCTGGCTAGCGGGAGTAGGGGGGAGTGAGCAGTTCTTC.

The gene calls are TRBV2 and TRBJ1-2, with 8 positions matching TRBD1. J lost 4 bases, V lost 7 bases, and 14 bases had no gene match. Germline V gives CDR1 SNHLY, CDR2 FYNNEI. This CDR3 has 16 amino acids. The CDR3 protein is CASTFDPRGLTYGYTF. DNA of the CDR3: TGTGCCAGCACCTTCGACCCCAGGGGGCTTACCTATGGCTACACCTTC.

This clone appeared once. J is TRBJ2-3 and V is TRBV28; D not resolved. This CDR3 region has 15 residues. The germline V and J ends were trimmed by 6 bases and 2 bases, with 15 bases remaining between them. From germline, CDR1 is MDHEN and CDR2 SYDVKM. The chain's CDR3 is CASRRWSTDTDTQYF. In nucleotides, the CDR3 is TGTGCCAGCAGAAGATGGTCCACGGACACAGATACGCAGTATTTT.

The J gene is TRBJ1-2, the V gene TRBV5-1; D call uncertain. The CDR3 contains 14 residues. V shed 1 base and J shed 0 bases, with 7 bases lying between them. Germline lookup yields CDR1 SGHRS and CDR2 YFSETQ. The DNA for the CDR3 is TGCGCCAGCAGCTTGTGGGTTACTAACTATGGCTACACCTTC. Its translation: CASSLWVTNYGYTF.

V usage is TRBV9 and J usage is TRBJ2-5; D is unclear. Per germline, CDR1 SGDLS and CDR2 YYNGEE. This CDR3 contains 15 residues. Trimming left V 0 bases short and J 5 bases short, with 14 bases between. The CDR3 DNA sequence: TGTGCCAGCAGCGTAGGTCCCGAAACATTCGAGACCCAGTACTTC. Its translation: CASSVGPETFETQYF.

V and J are TRBV9 and TRBJ1-2; the match to TRBD1 covers 9 bases. The V gene's germline CDR1 is SGDLS and CDR2 YYNGEE. With 3 bases clipped from V and 1 base from J, the junction kept 10 bases outside the gene matches. CDR3 length equals 17 residues. The CDR3 loop reads CASSGGRQGGINYGYTF. The CDR3 region has the DNA TGTGCCAGCAGCGGAGGAAGACAGGGGGGGATTAACTATGGCTACACCTTC.

The chain couples TRBV18 to TRBJ1-2, with D possibly being TRBD1 (5 bases). This CDR3 is built from 14 residues. Trimming stripped 0 bases from V and 8 bases from J, with 13 bases between. Germline V gene data show CDR1 as KGHSH and CDR2 as LQKENI. The CDR3 protein is CASSPPGGSGGYTF. For the CDR3, the DNA is TGTGCCAGCTCACCACCGGGGGGGAGCGGCGGCTACACCTTC.

The rearrangement joins TRBV18 to TRBJ2-5, with 7 bases matching TRBD2. V gave up 2 bases and J gave up 5 bases; unmatched junction bases: 5. The germline CDR1 and CDR2 sequences are KGHSH and LQKENI. This CDR3 is 14 amino acids long. Here the CDR3 DNA reads TGTGCCAGCTCACCAGGTCAGCGGGATGAGACCCAGTACTTC. Its translation is CASSPGQRDETQYF. Using reference TRBV18 and TRBJ2-5 for the parts outside the CDR3, the full variable domain is NAGVMQNPRHLVRRRGQEARLRCSPMKGHSHVYWYRQLPEEGLKFMVYLQKENIIDESGMPKERFSAEFPKEGPSILRIQQVVRGDSAAYFCASSPGQRDETQYFGPGTRLLVL.

The rearrangement uses TRBV28 and TRBJ2-7; possibly TRBD1 for D (6 bases). Trimming took off 3 bases at V and 0 bases at J, with 9 bases between the two ends. The CDR3 is made up of 14 amino acids. Looked up from germline, CDR1 is MDHEN and CDR2 is SYDVKM. CDR3 bases: TGTGCCAGCAGTTTTACAGGGTCCTCCTACGAGCAGTACTTC. This encodes CASSFTGSSYEQYF.

This chain joins TRBV7-3 and TRBJ2-1, with 12 bases matching TRBD2. V shed 2 bases and J 7 bases; nucleotides not matched to a gene: 3. There are 15 residues in the CDR3. CDR1 is SGHTA and CDR2 is FQGTGA in the germline V gene. CDR3 in DNA: TGTGCCAGCAGCTTAGGGACTAGCGGGCGGAATGAGCAGTTCTTC. Protein sequence: CASSLGTSGRNEQFF. Complete variable domain (other parts from reference TRBV7-3 and TRBJ2-1): GAGVSQTPSNKVTEKGKYVELRCDPISGHTALYWYRQSLGQGPEFLIYFQGTGAADDSGLPNDRFFAVRPEGSVSTLKIQRTERGDSAVYLCASSLGTSGRNEQFFGPGTRLTVL.

The V gene is TRBV2, the J gene TRBJ1-5; 8 positions match TRBD1. V was pared by 4 bases and J by 7 bases, with 6 bases of the junction left unmatched. The CDR3 has 14 amino acids. Per the germline V gene, CDR1 is SNHLY and CDR2 is FYNNEI. The CDR3 loop is CASSGTGNEQPQHF. CDR3 bases: TGTGCCAGCAGTGGGACAGGGAATGAGCAGCCCCAGCATTTT.

The chain recombines TRBV6-5 with TRBJ2-2; D uncertain. This CDR3 has 14 residues. The V end was cut by 0 bases, the J end by 7 bases, with 9 bases between. Per germline, CDR1 MNHEY and CDR2 SVGAGI. CDR3 amino acids: CASSYSMTGGELFF. The CDR3 coding sequence is TGTGCCAGCAGTTACTCGATGACGGGCGGGGAGCTGTTTTTT.